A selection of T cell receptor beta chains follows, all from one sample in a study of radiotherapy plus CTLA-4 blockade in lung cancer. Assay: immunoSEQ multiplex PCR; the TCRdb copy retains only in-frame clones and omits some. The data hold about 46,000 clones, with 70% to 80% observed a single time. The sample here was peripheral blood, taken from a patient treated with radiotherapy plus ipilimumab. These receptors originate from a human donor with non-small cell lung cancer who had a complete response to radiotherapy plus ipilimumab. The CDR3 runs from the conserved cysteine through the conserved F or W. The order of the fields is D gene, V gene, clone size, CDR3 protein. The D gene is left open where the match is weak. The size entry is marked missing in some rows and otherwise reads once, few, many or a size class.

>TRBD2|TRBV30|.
CAWMQGGGIYQASGGAAGEQYF
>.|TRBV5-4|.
CASSLDRNYGYTF
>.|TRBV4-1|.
CASSQGTIGRSEAFF
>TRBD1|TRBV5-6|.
CASSFTSRTGGAFF
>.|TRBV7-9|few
CASSPLGGAVNQPQHF
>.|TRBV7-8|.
CASSLVPGGSYGYTF
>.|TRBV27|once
CASPSVDTNYGYTF
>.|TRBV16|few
CASSPRGSQPQHF
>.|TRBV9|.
CASSVGATTDTQYF
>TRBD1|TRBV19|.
CASSKTGGRYGYTF
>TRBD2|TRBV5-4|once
CASSQNLAASTGELFF
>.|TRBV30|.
CAWSVTRGGYTF
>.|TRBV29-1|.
CSVIDSYGYTF
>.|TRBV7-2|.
CASSPQGVGSTDTQYF
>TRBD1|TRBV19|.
CASSPATGGWSNQPQHF
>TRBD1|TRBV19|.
CASSTRTGGSLNTEAFF
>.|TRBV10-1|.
CASAARESSPLHF
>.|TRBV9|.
CASSAGLGRSSYNEQFF
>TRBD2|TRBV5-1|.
CASSGGGRTSTDTQYF
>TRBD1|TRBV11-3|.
CASRPRQGGEQFF
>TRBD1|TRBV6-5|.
CASSQDRDWETQYF
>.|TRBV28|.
CASTPGGGGTEAFF
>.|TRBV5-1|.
CASSLRASDFEQYF
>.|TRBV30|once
CAWSASFQETQYF
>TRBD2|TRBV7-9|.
CASSLGGTTYNEQFF
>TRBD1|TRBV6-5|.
CASSATGRNYGYTF
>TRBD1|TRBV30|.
CAWSVHRTGNYGYTF
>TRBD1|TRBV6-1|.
CASSPGQGARAEAFF
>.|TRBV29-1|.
CSVTNSGEQYF
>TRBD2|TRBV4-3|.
CASTPRVGLAGSEQFF
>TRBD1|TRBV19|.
CASRRRDRVPTNEKLFF
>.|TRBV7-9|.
CASSSPGFPYNEQFF
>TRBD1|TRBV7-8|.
CASSRRDRGDETQYF
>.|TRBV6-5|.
CASSYLGGSNYGYTF
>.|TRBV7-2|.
CASSLVGAQWETQYF
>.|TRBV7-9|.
CASSSQGTEAFF
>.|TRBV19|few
CASSRAPQGTTEAFF
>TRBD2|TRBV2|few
CASTDRGGAGDTQYF
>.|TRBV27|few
CASSLHRAYGYTF
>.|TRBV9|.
CASSVEDRRGEKLFF
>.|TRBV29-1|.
CSVEFLYTEAFF
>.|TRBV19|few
CASSSSRRQGKGYSPLHF
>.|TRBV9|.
CASSLGQLYTANEKLFF